Below, 14 T cell receptor beta chains from the same sample are listed, as sequenced in a study of cytomegalovirus exposure and HLA in healthy donors. The PCR made use of 60 Vbeta and 13 Jbeta primers. Sequenced by immunoSEQ multiplex PCR; TCRdb stores in-frame clones only, minus some. The data hold 210,000 or so clones, with 75% to 90% observed a single time. What was sequenced was PBMCs. These receptors came from a woman aged 18-29 years in good health and CMV-seronegative.

The V and J genes are TRBV18 and TRBJ1-5; 8 bases are a match to TRBD1. The CDR3 length is 15 residues. V was clipped by 0 bases and J by 4 bases; unmatched bases: 2. CDR1 and CDR2 from the germline V gene are KGHSH and LQKENI. The CDR3 reads CASSPPGTGNQPQHF. DNA of the CDR3: TGTGCCAGCTCACCACCCGGGACAGGTAATCAGCCCCAGCATTTT.

DNA for the CDR3: TGCGCCAGCAGTTTAGCGGGGACTAGCACAGATACGCAGTATTTT. The encoded protein is CASSLAGTSTDTQYF. The chain recombines TRBV10-1 with TRBJ2-3; TRBD2 matches at 8 bases. V gave up 5 bases and J gave up 0 bases; unmatched junction bases: 4. CDR3 length: 15 amino acids. The germline gives CDR1 WNHNN, CDR2 SYGVQD (reference sequence).

The J gene is TRBJ1-1, the V gene TRBV21-1. TRBV21-1 corresponds to a pseudogene. The CDR3 runs to 14 residues. CDR3 nucleotide sequence: TGTGCCAGCGGAACGGCTAGTATGAACACTGAAGCTTTCTTT. Residues: CASGTASMNTEAFF.

The chain employs TRBV4-3 and TRBJ1-2; 9 bases match TRBD1. J was trimmed by 6 bases and V by 4 bases; bases with no gene match: 12. This CDR3 is built from 16 residues. CDR1 is LGHNA and CDR2 is YSLEER in the germline V gene. CDR3 protein: CASSLLLLRTGDGYTF. CDR3 nucleotide sequence: TGCGCCAGCAGCCTCCTCCTCTTAAGGACAGGGGATGGCTACACCTTC.

The chain is built from TRBV4-1 and TRBJ1-1; possibly TRBD1 for D (5 bases). CDR3 length equals 17 residues. Germline-derived CDR1 and CDR2 are MGHRA and YSYEKL. Trimming removed 1 base at V and 3 bases at J, with 18 bases between. The CDR3 reads CASSQVGTKGQDTEAFF. The CDR3 nucleotides are TGCGCCAGCAGCCAAGTAGGTACTAAGGGGCAGGACACTGAAGCTTTCTTT.

The chain links TRBV7-2 to TRBJ2-7, with 9 bases lining up with TRBD1. After removal of 1 base from V and 6 bases from J, the junction contained 7 bases not matched to a gene. This CDR3 comprises 15 residues. Germline V gene sequence: CDR1 SGHTA, CDR2 FQGNSA. The CDR3 nucleotides read TGTGCCAGCAGCTTAGATGGACAGGGGTGGGGCGAGCAGTACTTC. This codes for CASSLDGQGWGEQYF.

This chain links TRBV6-5 with TRBJ1-5; the D gene is possibly TRBD1 (5 bases). Germline CDR1 reads MNHEY; CDR2 reads SVGAGI. Trimming removed 6 bases at V and 1 base at J, with 13 bases between. The CDR3 length is 15 residues. The CDR3 here is CASSPRGISNQPQHF. In DNA, the CDR3 is TGTGCCAGCAGCCCTCGGGGGATCAGCAATCAGCCCCAGCATTTT.

The CDR3 loop is CASGETEAFF. DNA of the CDR3: TGTGCCTCGGGGGAAACTGAAGCTTTCTTT. The chain joins TRBV27 to TRBJ1-1, with a tentative D call TRBD1 (5 bases). The V gene lost 11 bases and the J gene lost 5 bases, with 9 bases spanning the gap. Germline V lookup: CDR1 MNHEY, CDR2 SMNVEV (reference sequence). The CDR3 totals 10 residues.

This chain links TRBV9 with TRBJ2-1, with 10 positions matching TRBD1. This CDR3 comprises 19 residues. Trimming removed 3 bases from V and 8 bases from J; junction bases left unmatched: 20. The V gene's germline CDR1 is SGDLS and CDR2 YYNGEE. CDR3 in amino acids: CASSAQTNLRDRGRDEQFF. CDR3 coding DNA: TGTGCCAGCAGCGCCCAAACCAATCTCCGGGACAGGGGAAGGGATGAGCAGTTCTTC.

The chain combines TRBV7-9 with TRBJ2-1; TRBD2 matches at 8 bases. V lost 4 bases and J lost 13; bases outside the gene matches: 18. The germline V gene has CDR1 SEHNR and CDR2 FQNEAQ (reference sequence). The length of the CDR3 is 16 residues. CDR3 in amino acids: CASSSNRGGRSEEQFF. For the CDR3, the DNA is TGTGCCAGCAGCTCTAATCGGGGGGGCCGATCCGAGGAACAGTTCTTC.

For this clone: A read error may produce the germline difference seen at one junction end. This chain uses TRBV15 with TRBJ2-2; 7 nucleotides line up with TRBD1. Germline assignment: CDR1 LNHNV and CDR2 YYDKDF (reference sequence). This CDR3 region has 12 residues. The CDR3 spells CATSRDKGGIIF. The CDR3 DNA reads as TGTGCCACCAGCAGAGATAAAGGGGGCATTATTTTT.

The chain uses TRBV19 and TRBJ2-1; D possibly corresponds to TRBD2 (5 bases). Germline V gene sequence: CDR1 LNHDA, CDR2 SQIVND (reference sequence). This CDR3 region has 15 residues. V lost 7 bases and J lost 0, with 13 bases in between. CDR3 residues: CASKARVSSYNEQFF. The CDR3, as DNA: TGTGCCAGTAAGGCGCGGGTCAGCTCCTACAATGAGCAGTTCTTC.

J is TRBJ2-3 and V is TRBV4-1, with 8 bases lining up with TRBD2. The CDR3 is 13 residues long. V dropped 6 bases and J dropped 9; count of bases not matched to a gene: 8. Looked up from germline, CDR1 is MGHRA and CDR2 is YSYEKL. The CDR3 DNA reads as TGCGCCAGCAGTAACCCGGGGGGGGCGACGCAGTATTTT. Translating gives CASSNPGGATQYF.

The chain combines TRBV6-6 with TRBJ2-1; 8 bases line up with TRBD2. Germline V CDR1 and CDR2: MNHNY, SVGAGI (reference sequence). CDR3 size: 15 residues. J gave up 6 bases and V 6 bases, and 10 bases lay outside the gene matches. The CDR3 loop is CASRGGGYFGNEQFF. CDR3 DNA sequence: TGTGCCAGCAGGGGCGGGGGGTATTTTGGCAATGAGCAGTTCTTC.